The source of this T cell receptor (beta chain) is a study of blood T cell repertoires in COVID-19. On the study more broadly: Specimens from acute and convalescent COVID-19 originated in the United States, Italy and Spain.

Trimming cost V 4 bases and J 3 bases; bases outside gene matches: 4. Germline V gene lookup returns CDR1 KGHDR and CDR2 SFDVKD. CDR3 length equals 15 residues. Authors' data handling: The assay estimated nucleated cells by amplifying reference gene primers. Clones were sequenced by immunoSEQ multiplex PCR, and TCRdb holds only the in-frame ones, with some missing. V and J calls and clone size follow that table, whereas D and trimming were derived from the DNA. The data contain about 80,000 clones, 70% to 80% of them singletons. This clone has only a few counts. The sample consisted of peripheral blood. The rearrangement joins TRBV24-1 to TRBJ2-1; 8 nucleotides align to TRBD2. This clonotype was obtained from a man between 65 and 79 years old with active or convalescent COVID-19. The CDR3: CATSEAGDNYNEQFF. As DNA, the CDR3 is TGTGCCACCAGTGAAGCGGGGGATAACTACAATGAGCAGTTCTTC.